This T cell receptor (beta chain) was sequenced in a study of CD8 T cells in ankylosing spondylitis. This clonotype showed up just a few times. Its target is not known. MiXCR, run by TCRdb on the 5' RACE reads, gives a single entry per CDR3 protein. The sample lists 200,000 to 250,000 distinct CDR3 sequences, around 18% occurring once. Broader study findings: Characteristic, it appeared, of ankylosing spondylitis blood was a TCR beta motif of eight highly homologous variants.

This sequence was found in a male donor with ankylosing spondylitis. The specimen was blood, either unsorted or a sorted T cell fraction (not recorded which).

DNA of the CDR3: TGTGCCAGCAGTTCACCCCCAATGGGCACTGAAGCTTTCTTT. Residues: CASSSPPMGTEAFF. The chain combines TRBV27 with TRBJ1-1, with D uncertain. Trimming removed 4 bases at V and 4 bases at J, with 13 bases between. Germline V gives CDR1 MNHEY, CDR2 SMNVEV (reference sequence). The CDR3 covers 14 residues.